The 13 T cell receptor beta chains reported below all come from one sample, sequenced in a study of T cell responses to AZD1222 COVID-19 vaccine. TCRdb's copy holds only in-frame clones and misses some; the assay was immunoSEQ multiplex PCR. The sample carries some 110,000 clones, 88% recorded once. The sequencing used peripheral blood, collected on day 0 of AZD1222 vaccination. These receptors all stem from an adult in good health.

The chain is built from TRBV7-2 and TRBJ2-7; a weak D match, TRBD1 (5 bases). CDR3 length equals 15 residues. The V gene lost 3 bases and the J gene lost 0 bases, with 12 bases spanning the gap. Germline assignment: CDR1 SGHTA and CDR2 FQGNSA. In DNA form, the CDR3 reads TGTGCCAGCAGCTTTGGGGCTCTGAGCTCCTACGAGCAGTACTTC. Translated: CASSFGALSSYEQYF.

The V and J genes are TRBV7-9 and TRBJ1-2; 8 positions agree with TRBD1. CDR3 length: 14 residues. V shed 4 bases and J 3 bases; nucleotides not matched to a gene: 4. Germline loops: CDR1 SEHNR, CDR2 FQNEAQ (reference sequence). The CDR3 bases are TGTGCCAGCAGCTCCCAGGGACAGGACTATGGCTACACCTTC. Translated, it gives CASSSQGQDYGYTF.

The V and J genes are TRBV28 and TRBJ2-5, with no clear D. Deletions cut 6 bases from V and 4 bases from J, with 15 bases between. Germline V gives CDR1 MDHEN, CDR2 SYDVKM. The CDR3 runs to 14 residues. This CDR3 reads CASSPSNIPETQYF. The CDR3 DNA reads TGTGCCAGCAGCCCTAGTAACATCCCAGAGACCCAGTACTTC. Full variable domain (remainder filled in from reference TRBV28 and TRBJ2-5): DVKVTQSSRYLVKRTGEKVFLECVQDMDHENMFWYRQDPGLGLRLIYFSYDVKMKEKGDIPEGYSVSREKKERFSLILESASTNQTSMYLCASSPSNIPETQYFGPGTRLLVL.

The table lists this clone with a count of one. This chain uses TRBV28 with TRBJ1-2; 7 nucleotides align to TRBD1. Losses at the gene ends were 6 bases for V and 8 bases for J; bases not matched to a gene: 9. The CDR3 length is 13 residues. Germline V gives CDR1 MDHEN, CDR2 SYDVKM. CDR3 sequence reads: CASRSRQGGGYTF. The DNA of the CDR3 is TGTGCCAGCAGGTCCCGACAGGGAGGGGGCTACACCTTC.

The genes are TRBV27 and TRBJ2-3; tentative D call: TRBD1 (5 bases). Germline CDR1 and CDR2: MNHEY and SMNVEV (reference sequence). The V and J ends lost 3 bases and 1 base respectively, with 8 bases between them. This CDR3 has 14 amino acids. DNA of the CDR3: TGTGCCAGCAGTTTCAGGGTAGGCACAGATACGCAGTATTTT. Encoded protein: CASSFRVGTDTQYF.

V and J are TRBV6-5 and TRBJ1-5; 7 bases align to TRBD1. The V segment lost 7 bases and the J segment 4 bases; nucleotides outside the gene matches: 4. This CDR3 contains 13 residues. Germline CDR1 and CDR2: MNHEY and SVGAGI. CDR3 amino acids: CASKGTANQPQHF. The DNA for the CDR3 is TGTGCCAGCAAGGGGACAGCGAATCAGCCCCAGCATTTT.

About this clone: One junction end disagrees with the germline gene, perhaps due to a read error. The chain combines TRBV4-2 with TRBJ1-1, with D uncertain. The CDR3 loop spans 11 amino acids. CDR1 and CDR2 from the germline V gene are LGHNA and YNFKEQ. The CDR3 is CASSQDFETAF. The DNA for the CDR3 is TGTGCCAGCAGCCAAGATTTCGAGACCGCTTTT.

V and J are TRBV6-5 and TRBJ2-7; 9 bases map to TRBD1. This CDR3 region has 13 residues. Germline-derived CDR1 and CDR2 are MNHEY and SVGAGI. The V and J ends lost 8 bases and 3 bases, in that order; junction bases with no gene match: 5. The CDR3 here is CASRDRVLYEQYF. CDR3 bases: TGTGCCAGCCGGGACAGGGTGCTCTACGAGCAGTACTTC.

The chain recombines TRBV18 with TRBJ2-5, with 10 nucleotides matching TRBD2. CDR3 length: 16 amino acids. Trimming removed 2 bases from V and 1 base from J; junction bases left unmatched: 4. Germline CDR1 KGHSH, CDR2 LQKENI. CDR3 in amino acids: CASSPGTSDPQETQYF. DNA for the CDR3: TGTGCCAGCTCACCAGGGACTAGCGATCCCCAAGAGACCCAGTACTTC.

The rearrangement joins TRBV28 to TRBJ1-6; D unclear. V shed 4 bases and J shed 12 bases, with 10 bases lying between them. The length of the CDR3 is 12 residues. From germline, CDR1 is MDHEN and CDR2 SYDVKM. For the CDR3, the DNA is TGTGCCAGCAGTTCCTTTCCGCGACCCCTCCACTTT. This gives the protein CASSSFPRPLHF.

The chain carries TRBV28 and TRBJ2-7; either TRBD1 or TRBD2 may supply D (5 bases each). With 4 bases removed from V and 6 bases from J, the gap between germline ends came to 19 bases. The CDR3 runs 15 residues. Per germline, CDR1 MDHEN and CDR2 SYDVKM. The CDR3 region is CASSSPRGAFTEQYF. CDR3 in DNA: TGTGCCAGCAGTTCCCCCCGAGGGGCCTTTACCGAGCAGTACTTC.

Concerning this clone itself: The same CDR3 is also encoded by other DNA sequences in this sample. The rearrangement links TRBV28 to TRBJ2-5; TRBD1 is a possible D gene (6 bases). CDR3 length: 14 amino acids. Germline V lookup: CDR1 MDHEN, CDR2 SYDVKM. The V gene lost 5 bases and the J gene lost 0 bases, with 10 bases spanning the gap. The DNA of the CDR3 is TGTGCCAGCAGTCTTACAGGGTACCAAGAGACCCAGTACTTC. It encodes CASSLTGYQETQYF.

The chain joins TRBV28 to TRBJ1-3; tentative D call: TRBD1 (6 bases). CDR3 length equals 17 residues. Per the germline V gene, CDR1 is MDHEN and CDR2 is SYDVKM. V dropped 6 bases and J dropped 5 bases, with 23 bases sitting between them. For the CDR3, the DNA is TGTGCCAGCAGAAGGGGGGGTAATAGGGAGAGTCGAAACACCATATATTTT. Translating it yields CASRRGGNRESRNTIYF.